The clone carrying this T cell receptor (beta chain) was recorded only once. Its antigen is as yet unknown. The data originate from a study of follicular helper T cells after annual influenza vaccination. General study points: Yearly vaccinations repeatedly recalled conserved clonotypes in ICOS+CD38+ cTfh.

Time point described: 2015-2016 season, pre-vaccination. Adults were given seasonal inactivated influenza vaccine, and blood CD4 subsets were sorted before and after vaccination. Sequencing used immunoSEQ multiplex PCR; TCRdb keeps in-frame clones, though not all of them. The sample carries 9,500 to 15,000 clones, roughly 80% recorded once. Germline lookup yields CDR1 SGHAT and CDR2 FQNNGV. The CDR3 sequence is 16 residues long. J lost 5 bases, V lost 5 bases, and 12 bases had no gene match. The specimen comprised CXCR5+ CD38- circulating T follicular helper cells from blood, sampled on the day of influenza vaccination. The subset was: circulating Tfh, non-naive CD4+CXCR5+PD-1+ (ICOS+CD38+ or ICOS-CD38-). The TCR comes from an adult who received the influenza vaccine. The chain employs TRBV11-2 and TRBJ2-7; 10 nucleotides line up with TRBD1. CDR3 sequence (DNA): TGTGCCAGCAGCACGCGGACAGGGGGATATTCCAACGAGCAGTACTTC. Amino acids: CASSTRTGGYSNEQYF.